This T cell receptor beta chain was identified during a study of blood T cell repertoires in COVID-19. The wider study: Some COVID-19 samples were acute and others convalescent; all came from the United States, Italy and Spain.

Authors' methods: Amplified reference gene primers provided the basis for estimating nucleated cell counts. Sequenced by immunoSEQ multiplex PCR; TCRdb stores in-frame clones only, minus some. V and J calls and clone size follow that table, whereas D and trimming were derived from the DNA. This table has 200,000 to 250,000 clones, approximately 86% appearing once. Germline V lookup: CDR1 MNHNS, CDR2 SASEGT. This CDR3 has 17 amino acids. Trimming removed 1 base from V and 0 bases from J, with 10 bases in between. The sequence derives from a man aged 55 to 69 with acute or convalescent COVID-19. V gene TRBV6-1 combines with J gene TRBJ1-6; D remains unclear. Sequencing was carried out using peripheral blood. The CDR3 region has the DNA TGTGCCAGCAGTGAAGTTAGGAGGAGCTCCTATAATTCACCCCTCCACTTT. Its translation is CASSEVRRSSYNSPLHF.